Listed below are T cell receptor beta chains from one sample, sequenced in a study of shared clonotypes between healthy human individuals. Assay used: immunoSEQ multiplex PCR; TCRdb lists only in-frame clones, some missing. The sample records over 700,000 clones, around 70% being singletons. The sample consisted of memory CD4+ T cells sorted from blood. Receptors were obtained from a woman aged 30 to 39 in good health. Each CDR3 is given with its conserved first and last residue. A D gene is named only where the DNA matches it firmly. Not all rows give a size; the values are once, few, many and, for expanded clones, a class.

j_gene,len,v_gene,d_gene,abundance,CDR3nt,CDR3aa
TRBJ2-1,15,TRBV19,TRBD2,.,TGTGCCAGTAGTAAACTAGCGGGGCACTCCAATGAGCAGTTCTTC,CASSKLAGHSNEQFF
TRBJ2-7,15,TRBV28,TRBD2,once,TGTGCCAGCAGTCACCTAGTGGGAGGGAACTACGAGCAGTACTTC,CASSHLVGGNYEQYF
TRBJ1-5,16,TRBV7-2,.,few,TGTGCCAGCAGCTTAAGGTCAGGACTCACCAATCAGCCCCAGCATTTT,CASSLRSGLTNQPQHF
TRBJ2-3,15,TRBV7-2,.,.,TGTGCCAGCAGCTTCACAGGATTGCACACAGATACGCAGTATTTT,CASSFTGLHTDTQYF
TRBJ1-1,14,TRBV29-1,.,few,TGCAGCCCGGGAATTGGGCAGGGTGCCTTCGAAGCTTTCTTT,CSPGIGQGAFEAFF
TRBJ2-3,15,TRBV2,TRBD2,.,TGTGCCAGCAGTGCTGAGGGAGGGACCACAGATACGCAGTATTTT,CASSAEGGTTDTQYF
TRBJ2-3,16,TRBV4-2,.,.,TGTGCCAGCAGCCAGGGGCGGCCTTACTACACAGATACGCAGTATTTT,CASSQGRPYYTDTQYF
TRBJ2-7,11,TRBV7-9,TRBD1,.,TGTGCCAGCAGTACAGGGGGCGAGCAGTACTTC,CASSTGGEQYF
TRBJ1-2,15,TRBV12-5,.,.,TGTGCTAGTGGTCCCACAGCACACACGACCTATGGCTACACCTTC,CASGPTAHTTYGYTF
TRBJ1-5,14,TRBV27,.,.,TGTGCCAGCAGTTTGGGCAGCTATAGGCAGCCCCAGCATTTT,CASSLGSYRQPQHF
TRBJ2-1,20,TRBV5-1,TRBD2,.,TGCGCCAGCAGCCCCAGGGGCGGGAGGGCCCTGGTAGGTGGAAGGAATGAGCAGTTCTTC,CASSPRGGRALVGGRNEQFF
TRBJ2-7,12,TRBV7-2,TRBD2,.,TGTGCCAGCAGCTCATATAGCGGGAAGCCGTACTTC,CASSSYSGKPYF
TRBJ2-1,16,TRBV7-6,.,.,TGTGCCAGCAGCTTAGGGGGACCGTCCCGGTACAATGAGCAGTTCTTC,CASSLGGPSRYNEQFF
TRBJ1-1,14,TRBV7-7,.,once,TGTGCCAGCAGCTTAGGGCAATTGAACACTGAAGCTTTCTTT,CASSLGQLNTEAFF
TRBJ1-1,14,TRBV19,TRBD1,.,TGTGCCACTCAACCTGACAGGGGGAGGACTGAAGCTTTCTTT,CATQPDRGRTEAFF
TRBJ2-5,16,TRBV9,.,.,TGTGCCAGCAGCGTAGCTTGGGGGCGGGGGCAAGAGACCCAGTACTTC,CASSVAWGRGQETQYF
TRBJ1-2,15,TRBV28,.,.,TGTGCCAGCAGCCCCGTATCCCCTCGCGGCTATGGCTACACCTTC,CASSPVSPRGYGYTF
TRBJ1-5,13,TRBV10-1,.,.,TGCGCTGGGACAACCTCTAGCAATCAGCCCCAGCATTTT,CAGTTSSNQPQHF
TRBJ1-5,13,TRBV18,.,.,TGTGCCAGCTCGGTGAGTCGGGAACAGCCCCAGCATTTT,CASSVSREQPQHF
TRBJ1-3,15,TRBV6-1,.,.,TGTGCCAGCCTCTTTAGGGTAATCTCTGGAAACACCATATATTTT,CASLFRVISGNTIYF
TRBJ1-2,12,TRBV28,.,.,TGTGCCAGCAGTTTCGGTATCCCTGGCTACACCTTC,CASSFGIPGYTF
TRBJ2-7,14,TRBV19,.,few,TGTGCCATCGACGGGACTCCAAGCTCCTACGAGCAGTACTTC,CAIDGTPSSYEQYF
TRBJ2-3,14,TRBV10-3,.,.,TGTGCCATCAGATCAGAGTCCTACACAGATACGCAGTATTTT,CAIRSESYTDTQYF
TRBJ2-5,15,TRBV7-2,.,few,TGTGCCAGCAGCTTAGGGGGGAGTCGGTCAGAGACCCAGTACTTC,CASSLGGSRSETQYF
TRBJ2-7,13,TRBV6-6,TRBD1,.,TGTGCCAGCAGTTCCTGGACAGGCTACGAGCAGTACTTC,CASSSWTGYEQYF
TRBJ2-7,16,TRBV5-1,.,few,TGCGCCAGCAGCTTGGGTCCCTACGATTTTTCCTACGAGCAGTACTTC,CASSLGPYDFSYEQYF
TRBJ2-7,13,TRBV13,.,.,TGTGCCAGCACCTTCGAAAGGTCCTACGAGCAGTACTTC,CASTFERSYEQYF
TRBJ1-5,13,TRBV2,.,.,TGTGCCAGCAGTGAGGGGAATAATCAGCCCCAGCATTTT,CASSEGNNQPQHF
TRBJ1-1,13,TRBV5-1,.,.,TGCGCCAGCAGCTTGCTTCAGAACACTGAAGCTTTCTTT,CASSLLQNTEAFF
TRBJ1-2,16,TRBV23-1,.,.,TGCGCCAGCAGTCCCAACCCCGGACCTTTGGGCTATGGCTACACCTTC,CASSPNPGPLGYGYTF
TRBJ1-1,14,TRBV6-1,.,.,TGTGCCAGCAGTGAAGCGCGTCGGGGCACTGAAGCTTTCTTT,CASSEARRGTEAFF
TRBJ2-7,12,TRBV18,.,.,TGTGCCAGCTCAAGGACAGCCAACGAGCAGTACTTC,CASSRTANEQYF